These 32 T cell receptor beta chains came from one sample sequenced in a study of cytomegalovirus exposure and HLA in healthy donors (dated 2017 in TCRdb). The library relied on the immunoSEQ multiplex PCR assay. For the multiplex PCR, a mixture combining 60 forward primers for TCR Vbeta segments and 13 reverse primers for TCR Jbeta segments was used. The source is immuneACCESS, and TCRdb retained only in-frame sequences with V and J called. Part of the clones is not carried over; for the studies checked, unresolved V genes explain less than half of this, and the remainder is unexplained. For this sample there are roughly 290,000 clones; 80% appear just once. Of the sample, less than 0.4% is held by the ten largest clones. Sample: PBMCs. These receptors were collected from a girl aged 2 to 10 in good health and CMV-seronegative.

This clone has a handful of counts. This rearrangement joins TRBV5-8 to TRBJ2-7, with D maybe TRBD2 (6 bases). Trimming stripped 4 bases from V and 1 base from J, with 18 bases between. Germline V gene lookup returns CDR1 SGHTS and CDR2 YDEGEE. This CDR3 comprises 16 residues. CDR3 in DNA: TGTGCCAGCAGCCCCCGACCGGGACTGGGATCCTACGAGCAGTACTTC. Encoded protein: CASSPRPGLGSYEQYF.

This sequence joins TRBV30 and TRBJ1-4; D not certain. This CDR3 spans 16 amino acids. Trimming removed 2 bases at V and 3 bases at J, with 16 bases between. Germline V gene lookup returns CDR1 GTSNPN and CDR2 SVGIG (reference sequence). CDR3 nucleotides: TGTGCCTGGAGTCCCGCTTTTTCCGGGGCTAATGAAAAACTGTTTTTT. Its translation is CAWSPAFSGANEKLFF.

This rearrangement joins TRBV19 to TRBJ1-1, with 9 positions matching TRBD1. Germline V lookup: CDR1 LNHDA, CDR2 SQIVND (reference sequence). The CDR3 is made up of 18 amino acids. V lost 6 bases and J lost 4; bases outside the gene matches: 18. CDR3 nucleotide sequence: TGTGCCAGTAGCCCAATTGGGGACAGGGCCCCCGGGAGCACTGAAGCTTTCTTT. Amino acids: CASSPIGDRAPGSTEAFF.

The V and J genes are TRBV2 and TRBJ2-1, with 8 bases lining up with TRBD2. V was clipped by 8 bases and J by 5 bases; unmatched bases: 14. This CDR3 is built from 16 residues. Per the germline V gene, CDR1 is SNHLY and CDR2 is FYNNEI. The CDR3 bases are TGTGCCAGCCGGTCCGACCTAGCGGGTATTCACAATGAGCAGTTCTTC. Protein sequence: CASRSDLAGIHNEQFF.

The chain links TRBV29-1 to TRBJ1-1, with D hard to call. The CDR3 consists of 14 residues. Trimming left V 2 bases short and J 0 bases short, with 10 bases between. Germline loops: CDR1 SQVTM, CDR2 ANQGSEA. CDR3 residues: CSVERAGMNTEAFF. The CDR3 DNA sequence: TGCAGCGTTGAAAGGGCGGGCATGAACACTGAAGCTTTCTTT.

V gene TRBV30 combines with J gene TRBJ1-1, with 7 nucleotides matching TRBD1. In germline, CDR1 is GTSNPN, CDR2 SVGIG (reference sequence). V shed 5 bases, J shed 2 bases, and the junction held 2 bases outside the gene matches. The CDR3 spans 12 residues. The CDR3 bases are TGTGCCTGGGACAGGGTAAACACTGAAGCTTTCTTT. This encodes CAWDRVNTEAFF.

The V gene is TRBV2, the J gene TRBJ2-2; D unresolved. The germline V gene encodes CDR1 SNHLY and CDR2 FYNNEI. The CDR3 totals 13 residues. The V and J ends lost 4 bases and 5 bases respectively, with 8 bases between them. CDR3 sequence (DNA): TGTGCCAGCAGTGGGAGAGCAACCGGGGAGCTGTTTTTT. This codes for CASSGRATGELFF.

The chain joins TRBV5-4 to TRBJ1-2; D is undetermined. Per germline, CDR1 SGHNT and CDR2 YYREEE (reference sequence). V gave up 0 bases and J gave up 4 bases, with 10 bases separating them. The CDR3 sequence is 14 residues long. CDR3 amino acids: CASSLGQATYGYTF. The CDR3 DNA sequence: TGTGCCAGCAGCTTGGGCCAGGCCACCTATGGCTACACCTTC.

The V and J genes are TRBV12-5 and TRBJ2-1, with D possibly being TRBD2 (6 bases). Looked up from germline, CDR1 is LGHNT and CDR2 is FRNRAP. CDR3 size: 14 residues. Trimming shortened V by 8 bases and J by 0 bases, and 11 bases separated the two germline ends. The CDR3 bases are TGTGCTAGTTGGTTCGGGAGCTCCTACAATGAGCAGTTCTTC. It encodes CASWFGSSYNEQFF.

The chain uses TRBV19 and TRBJ1-5; D call uncertain. V dropped 6 bases and J dropped 4 bases, with 10 bases sitting between them. In germline, CDR1 is LNHDA, CDR2 SQIVND (reference sequence). The CDR3 is 13 residues long. CDR3 amino acids: CASRDERNQPQHF. CDR3 bases: TGTGCCAGTAGAGACGAGAGGAATCAGCCCCAGCATTTT.

The V and J genes are TRBV5-1 and TRBJ1-1, with D perhaps TRBD1 (5 bases). This CDR3 spans 13 amino acids. Germline CDR1 is SGHRS and CDR2 is YFSETQ. Trimming cost V 4 bases and J 1 base, with 8 bases left between them. The CDR3 reads CASSDQGNTEAFF. The DNA of the CDR3 is TGCGCCAGCAGCGACCAGGGGAACACTGAAGCTTTCTTT.

This clone was recorded a few times. The rearrangement uses TRBV5-4 and TRBJ1-1; TRBD1 might be the D (6 bases). The CDR3 contains 15 residues. Trimming cost V 1 base and J 4 bases, with 14 bases left between them. Germline loops: CDR1 SGHNT, CDR2 YYREEE (reference sequence). In nucleotides, the CDR3 is TGTGCCAGCAGCTTGCTGGGGGAGGGGGGCACTGAAGCTTTCTTT. It specifies CASSLLGEGGTEAFF. Based on the CDR3 plus reference TRBV5-4 and TRBJ1-1, the full variable domain is ETGVTQSPTHLIKTRGQQVTLRCSSQSGHNTVSWYQQALGQGPQFIFQYYREEENGRGNFPPRFSGLQFPNYSSELNVNALELDDSALYLCASSLLGEGGTEAFFGQGTRLTVV.

This chain uses TRBV19 with TRBJ2-6; D might be TRBD1 (6 bases). The CDR3 is made up of 15 amino acids. Germline V gene sequence: CDR1 LNHDA, CDR2 SQIVND (reference sequence). The ends were cut back, 4 bases at V and 3 bases at J, with 10 bases in the middle. The CDR3 nucleotides read TGTGCCAGTAGTACCACAGGGTTTGGGGCCAACGTCCTGACTTTC. Translated: CASSTTGFGANVLTF.

The CDR3 here is CASSLNGQGGTEAFF. The CDR3 coding sequence is TGCGCCAGCAGCTTGAATGGGCAGGGAGGGACTGAAGCTTTCTTT. The chain joins TRBV5-1 to TRBJ1-1; tentative D call: TRBD1 (5 bases). The germline V and J ends were trimmed by 1 base and 5 bases, with 15 bases remaining between them. The length of the CDR3 is 15 residues. Germline values: CDR1 SGHRS, CDR2 YFSETQ.

The chain recombines TRBV14 with TRBJ1-6, with D uncertain. Germline V gives CDR1 SGHDN, CDR2 FVKESK. Between the trimmed V and J ends, which lost 4 bases and 10 bases, there was a span of 11 bases. This CDR3 has 13 residues. The CDR3 loop reads CASSRGPGSPLHF. In DNA, the CDR3 is TGTGCCAGCAGCCGCGGGCCGGGCTCACCCCTCCACTTT.

This clone turned up a few times. CDR3 loop: CASSRRVAGVQQETQYF. In DNA, the CDR3 is TGTGCCAGCTCCAGGAGAGTAGCGGGAGTACAACAAGAGACCCAGTACTTC. The rearrangement joins TRBV18 to TRBJ2-5; 9 positions agree with TRBD2. J lost 2 bases, V lost 6 bases, and 13 bases had no gene match. The length of the CDR3 is 17 residues. Germline loops: CDR1 KGHSH, CDR2 LQKENI.

The chain joins TRBV7-3 to TRBJ2-1, with 9 bases lining up with TRBD2. This CDR3 spans 16 amino acids. V lost 3 bases to trimming and J lost 8 bases; unmatched junction nucleotides: 11. The V gene's germline CDR1 is SGHTA and CDR2 FQGTGA. CDR3 region: CASSLAPGTSSHEQFF. The CDR3 DNA reads as TGTGCCAGCAGCTTGGCCCCCGGGACTAGCTCCCATGAGCAGTTCTTC.

This clone was seen just once. This chain uses TRBV11-2 with TRBJ2-7, with unresolved D. This CDR3 has 15 residues. The germline CDR1 and CDR2 sequences are SGHAT and FQNNGV. V gave up 0 bases and J gave up 3 bases, with 12 bases separating them. CDR3 loop: CASSLDPYERYEQYF. The CDR3 nucleotides read TGTGCCAGCAGCTTAGATCCCTATGAGCGCTACGAGCAGTACTTC. The full variable domain, its missing parts supplied by reference TRBV11-2 and TRBJ2-7, is EAGVAQSPRYKIIEKRQSVAFWCNPISGHATLYWYQQILGQGPKLLIQFQNNGVVDDSQLPKDRFSAERLKGVDSTLKIQPAKLEDSAVYLCASSLDPYERYEQYFGPGTRLTVT.

The chain recombines TRBV19 with TRBJ2-3; a possible D gene is TRBD1 (6 bases). The germline V gene encodes CDR1 LNHDA and CDR2 SQIVND (reference sequence). CDR3 length: 14 residues. The V end was cut by 7 bases, the J end by 2 bases, with 13 bases between. CDR3 DNA sequence: TGTGCCAGTACCCGTGGGGGCTACACAGATACGCAGTATTTT. It translates to CASTRGGYTDTQYF. Drawing the rest from reference TRBV19 and TRBJ2-3, the complete variable domain is DGGITQSPKYLFRKEGQNVTLSCEQNLNHDAMYWYRQDPGQGLRLIYYSQIVNDFQKGDIAEGYSVSREKKESFPLTVTSAQKNPTAFYLCASTRGGYTDTQYFGPGTRLTVL.

CDR3 DNA sequence: TGTGCCAGCTCACCAGCGGTAAACTACGAGCAGTACTTC. Encoded protein: CASSPAVNYEQYF. The gene calls are TRBV18 and TRBJ2-7; D is unclear. With 2 bases removed from V and 3 bases from J, the gap between germline ends came to 8 bases. Germline CDR1 reads KGHSH; CDR2 reads LQKENI. The CDR3 length is 13 residues.

V is TRBV7-8 and J is TRBJ2-3; 11 bases agree with TRBD2. This CDR3 contains 16 residues. CDR1 and CDR2 (germline): SGHVS, FQNEAQ. V lost 4 bases, J lost 3 bases, and 6 bases stayed unmatched. The CDR3, as DNA: TGTGCCAGCAGCTCCTTGACTAGCGGGATAACAGATACGCAGTATTTT. This sequence encodes CASSSLTSGITDTQYF.

This rearrangement joins TRBV28 to TRBJ2-1; possibly TRBD2 for D (5 bases). The CDR3 loop spans 12 amino acids. V was pared by 8 bases and J by 3 bases, with 8 bases between. Germline CDR1 is MDHEN and CDR2 is SYDVKM. The CDR3 region has the DNA TGTGCCAGCGAGCGGCTCTACAATGAGCAGTTCTTC. Translating gives CASERLYNEQFF. Based on the CDR3 plus reference TRBV28 and TRBJ2-1, the full variable domain is DVKVTQSSRYLVKRTGEKVFLECVQDMDHENMFWYRQDPGLGLRLIYFSYDVKMKEKGDIPEGYSVSREKKERFSLILESASTNQTSMYLCASERLYNEQFFGPGTRLTVL.

This sequence joins TRBV7-9 and TRBJ1-4; 10 positions agree with TRBD1. The CDR3 is 15 amino acids. Germline values: CDR1 SEHNR, CDR2 FQNEAQ (reference sequence). The V segment lost 5 bases and the J segment 6 bases; nucleotides outside the gene matches: 6. The CDR3 spells CASSPGQGIYEKLFF. The CDR3 nucleotides are TGTGCCAGCAGCCCGGGACAGGGGATATATGAAAAACTGTTTTTT.

CDR3 bases: TGTGCCAGCAGCTTGGGGACAGATTACAATGAGCAGTTCTTC. Translation: CASSLGTDYNEQFF. The rearrangement joins TRBV5-5 to TRBJ2-1, with TRBD1 as a possible D gene (6 bases). Germline CDR1 SGHKS, CDR2 YYEKEE (reference sequence). The CDR3 covers 14 residues. Trimming removed 0 bases from V and 4 bases from J, with 8 bases in between.

This sequence joins TRBV9 and TRBJ2-6; D not certain. Germline CDR1 SGDLS, CDR2 YYNGEE. Trimming removed 2 bases from V and 2 bases from J, with 14 bases in between. The CDR3 loop spans 17 amino acids. CDR3 sequence: CASSVSVSPPGANVLTF. The CDR3 bases are TGTGCCAGCAGCGTGAGTGTATCCCCCCCTGGGGCCAACGTCCTGACTTTC.

The chain recombines TRBV5-1 with TRBJ1-4; possible D gene TRBD1, 5 bases. This CDR3 contains 14 residues. CDR1 SGHRS and CDR2 YFSETQ come from the germline V gene. V was pared by 3 bases and J by 12 bases, with 18 bases between. CDR3 sequence reads: CASSSQDSPGQLFF. DNA for the CDR3: TGCGCCAGCAGCTCCCAAGACAGCCCTGGGCAACTGTTTTTT.

This rearrangement joins TRBV2 to TRBJ1-1, with D unresolved. Trimming took off 9 bases at V and 8 bases at J, with 22 bases between the two ends. There are 14 residues in the CDR3. The germline CDR1 and CDR2 sequences are SNHLY and FYNNEI. In nucleotides, the CDR3 is TGTGCCAGTGGGCCTCCTCCGTTCGGCGCGGAAGCTTTCTTT. Translating it yields CASGPPPFGAEAFF.

CDR3 sequence: CASSYSVGLRSYEQYF. The CDR3 region has the DNA TGTGCCAGCAGTTACTCCGTCGGCTTGAGGAGCTACGAGCAGTACTTC. The genes are TRBV6-5 and TRBJ2-7; D unresolved. Germline V gives CDR1 MNHEY, CDR2 SVGAGI. Trimming took 0 bases from V and 3 from J, leaving 15 bases between them. The CDR3 totals 16 residues.

This clone has just a few counts. The V gene is TRBV6-1, the J gene TRBJ1-1; 7 bases align to TRBD1. This CDR3 contains 14 residues. Unmatched junction bases numbered 6, after V lost 0 bases and J lost 8 bases. Germline V gene lookup returns CDR1 MNHNS and CDR2 SASEGT. Here the CDR3 reads CASSEAGRGVEAFF. CDR3 in DNA: TGTGCCAGCAGTGAAGCGGGCAGGGGGGTCGAAGCTTTCTTT.

The V gene is TRBV5-1, the J gene TRBJ1-1, with D unresolved. There are 13 residues in the CDR3. Looked up from germline, CDR1 is SGHRS and CDR2 is YFSETQ. Trimming cost V 6 bases and J 1 base, with 10 bases left between them. CDR3 DNA sequence: TGCGCCAGCAATGAGGGAGGGAACACTGAAGCTTTCTTT. It translates to CASNEGGNTEAFF.

The rearrangement links TRBV7-3 to TRBJ2-7; the D gene is possibly TRBD1 (5 bases). The CDR3 has 14 residues. V was trimmed by 6 bases and J by 2 bases, leaving 14 bases between them. CDR1 and CDR2 from the germline V gene are SGHTA and FQGTGA. The DNA for the CDR3 is TGTGCCAGCAGTCCTAGTTCAGGGACCTACGAGCAGTACTTC. Translating it yields CASSPSSGTYEQYF.

The rearrangement links TRBV9 to TRBJ2-7, with 7 positions matching TRBD2. After removal of 2 bases from V and 4 bases from J, the junction contained 6 bases not matched to a gene. Germline CDR1 SGDLS, CDR2 YYNGEE. The CDR3 is 14 residues long. CDR3 nucleotides: TGTGCCAGCAGCGTGGGCGGGAGCTGGTACGAGCAGTACTTC. Translation: CASSVGGSWYEQYF.